This T cell receptor (beta chain) was identified during a study of T cell repertoires in ileal Crohn's disease. About the study: Every patient was operated on for stricturing (about 60%) or penetrating (roughly 39%) complications.

Germline V lookup: CDR1 SGHTS, CDR2 YDEGEE. With V trimmed by 6 bases and J by 5 bases, 12 bases remained unmatched. This CDR3 is 15 amino acids long. Points on this clone: The antigen is undetermined.

Points from the study as a whole: Mucosal expansions were suggested to be mainly CD8 T cells. All patients with clonality above 26.8% had endoscopic recurrence.

TCRB immunosequencing input was five hundred nanograms of biopsy DNA per sample. Only in-frame clones appear in the TCRdb table, and some are missing; sequencing was by immunoSEQ multiplex PCR. The sample has 15,000 to 20,000 clones, approximately 87% seen once. Sequenced material: ileal tissue. The TCR originated in an adult with Crohn's disease. The chain joins TRBV5-8 to TRBJ2-7; 9 bases map to TRBD1. The CDR3 DNA reads TGTGCCAGCACCAGGACCGGGACAGGGCTCCACGAGCAGTACTTC. Its translation is CASTRTGTGLHEQYF.